This T cell receptor (beta chain) was sequenced during a study of shared clonotypes between healthy human individuals. With 1 base removed from V and 2 bases from J, the gap between germline ends came to 14 bases. CDR3 length: 16 amino acids. The V gene's germline CDR1 is SGHAT and CDR2 FQNNGV. Whole-study results and caveats: Investigators expected sequencing depth to affect clonotype sharing among donors. Owing to a small donor count, the genetic and exposure-history diversity represented was limited.

The method was immunoSEQ multiplex PCR; TCRdb's version includes in-frame clones alone and lacks a portion of them. In the table there are approximately 1,500,000 clones, approximately 97% of which are singletons. Concerning this clone: Its specificity is not known.

The chain combines TRBV11-2 with TRBJ1-2; D is possibly TRBD1 (5 bases). This receptor was taken from a man younger than 40 in good health. Sequencing used naive CD4+ T cells sorted from blood. The subset: CD45RA+ positively selected. Here the CDR3 DNA reads TGTGCCAGCAGCTTAGTTTTTCGGGGGAAGAACTATGGCTACACCTTC. It is translated as CASSLVFRGKNYGYTF.